These 13 T cell receptor beta chains were all obtained from the same sample, sequenced in a study of cytomegalovirus exposure and HLA in healthy donors (dated by TCRdb to the late 2010s). Libraries were built with the immunoSEQ multiplex PCR assay. The multiplex PCR relied on a mix of 60 forward primers for TCR Vbeta segments and 13 reverse primers for TCR Jbeta segments. TCRdb mirrors the immuneACCESS table, restricted to in-frame sequences. Some clones are absent from its copies; in checked studies, under half trace to an unresolved V gene, and the reason for the others is unknown. The table for this sample lists under 200,000 clones; 62% of them were counted only once. Roughly 2.9% of the sample goes to the ten largest clones. Sequencing used PBMCs. These receptors came from a middle-aged man in good health and CMV-seronegative.

This clone was observed once. This CDR3 reads CASSLDPFSGPYGYTF. The CDR3 DNA reads as TGTGCCAGCAGCTTGGATCCCTTCTCAGGGCCGTATGGCTACACCTTC. This sequence joins TRBV5-4 and TRBJ1-2; the D gene is possibly TRBD1 (5 bases). Germline V gene lookup returns CDR1 SGHNT and CDR2 YYREEE (reference sequence). The length of the CDR3 is 16 residues. V lost 0 bases to trimming and J lost 5 bases, with 17 bases between them.

The gene calls are TRBV18 and TRBJ1-3; no definite D call. The V end was cut by 3 bases, the J end by 0 bases, with 9 bases between. The CDR3 loop spans 15 amino acids. Germline-derived CDR1 and CDR2 are KGHSH and LQKENI. The CDR3 spells CASSPFTSSGNTIYF. The CDR3 nucleotides read TGTGCCAGCTCACCTTTCACCAGCTCTGGAAACACCATATATTTT.

J is TRBJ2-3 and V is TRBV27; possibly TRBD2 for D (5 bases). The CDR3 is 15 residues long. Germline loops: CDR1 MNHEY, CDR2 SMNVEV (reference sequence). V lost 4 bases to trimming and J lost 10 bases, with 21 bases between them. For the CDR3, the DNA is TGTGCCAGCAGTTCCGTTGGCTGGGCCCGGGAATCGCAGTATTTT. As protein: CASSSVGWARESQYF.

The chain links TRBV5-4 to TRBJ2-5; 12 nucleotides align to TRBD2. This CDR3 region has 18 residues. After removal of 0 bases from V and 4 bases from J, the junction contained 10 bases not matched to a gene. Per the germline V gene, CDR1 is SGHNT and CDR2 is YYREEE (reference sequence). This CDR3 is CASSLGARLAGGGETQYF. The CDR3 DNA reads TGTGCCAGCAGCTTGGGAGCGCGGCTAGCGGGGGGGGGAGAGACCCAGTACTTC.

This chain connects TRBV11-1 to TRBJ2-5, with 9 bases matching TRBD1. Germline values: CDR1 SGHAT, CDR2 FQDESV (reference sequence). J lost 5 bases, V lost 8 bases, and 24 bases had no gene match. The CDR3 length is 19 residues. CDR3 sequence: CASSPWDGTGMRSAETQYF. The CDR3 DNA follows: TGTGCCAGCTCACCCTGGGACGGGACAGGGATGCGCTCGGCGGAGACCCAGTACTTC.

This chain connects TRBV2 to TRBJ2-7; TRBD2 might be the D (6 bases). The CDR3 covers 13 residues. The ends were cut back, 4 bases at V and 6 bases at J, with 13 bases in the middle. Germline CDR1 is SNHLY and CDR2 is FYNNEI. The CDR3 loop reads CASSAVGGTEQYF. The CDR3 nucleotides read TGTGCCAGCAGTGCTGTGGGGGGTACCGAGCAGTACTTC. Based on the CDR3 plus reference TRBV2 and TRBJ2-7, the full variable domain is EPEVTQTPSHQVTQMGQEVILRCVPISNHLYFYWYRQILGQKVEFLVSFYNNEISEKSEIFDDQFSVERPDGSNFTLKIRSTKLEDSAMYFCASSAVGGTEQYFGPGTRLTVT.

The rearrangement links TRBV13 to TRBJ2-3, with D perhaps TRBD2 (5 bases). CDR3 size: 15 residues. The germline V gene encodes CDR1 PRHDT and CDR2 FYEKMQ (reference sequence). Trimming took 5 bases from V and 2 from J, leaving 14 bases between them. The CDR3: CASSPGLLSTDTQYF. CDR3 sequence (DNA): TGTGCCAGCAGCCCCGGACTTCTATCCACAGATACGCAGTATTTT.

The count of this clone is one. The chain carries TRBV29-1 and TRBJ2-5, with D perhaps TRBD2 (6 bases). Germline CDR1 and CDR2: SQVTM and ANQGSEA. Trimming shortened V by 6 bases and J by 2 bases, and 13 bases separated the two germline ends. The CDR3 contains 13 residues. CDR3 protein: CSVAGLLQETQYF. The DNA for the CDR3 is TGCAGCGTCGCGGGACTCCTACAAGAGACCCAGTACTTC.

This chain links TRBV4-1 with TRBJ2-5, with no clear D. Germline V CDR1 and CDR2: MGHRA, YSYEKL. V was shortened by 3 bases and J by 5 bases, with 7 bases between the two germline ends. The CDR3 contains 12 residues. CDR3 region: CASSQAMETQYF. In nucleotides, the CDR3 is TGCGCCAGCAGCCAGGCCATGGAGACCCAGTACTTC.

This clone was seen only a few times. CDR3 protein: CASRSAVTQNQPQHF. The CDR3 DNA reads as TGTGCCAGCAGGTCGGCAGTGACACAAAATCAGCCCCAGCATTTT. This chain connects TRBV6-5 to TRBJ1-5; D uncertain. The CDR3 runs 15 residues. Trimming took off 6 bases at V and 4 bases at J, with 16 bases between the two ends. Germline CDR1 and CDR2: MNHEY and SVGAGI.

The chain carries TRBV7-9 and TRBJ1-1, with TRBD1 identical over 9 bases. CDR1 and CDR2 from the germline V gene are SEHNR and FQNEAQ (reference sequence). This CDR3 has 17 amino acids. The V segment lost 1 base and the J segment 4 bases; nucleotides outside the gene matches: 10. The DNA of the CDR3 is TGTGCCAGCAGCTTAGGGAACCCGGGACAGGGTGGCACTGAAGCTTTCTTT. Translated, it gives CASSLGNPGQGGTEAFF.

This clone appeared a few times. The V call is TRBV5-1, the J call TRBJ1-2, with D maybe TRBD1 (5 bases). The CDR3 runs to 14 residues. Trimming took off 4 bases at V and 8 bases at J, with 18 bases between the two ends. Per the germline V gene, CDR1 is SGHRS and CDR2 is YFSETQ. CDR3 sequence reads: CASSPGTQGRGYTF. The CDR3 region has the DNA TGCGCCAGCAGCCCCGGGACTCAAGGACGGGGCTACACCTTC.

This clone was observed a few times. The V gene is TRBV5-6, the J gene TRBJ2-7; no firm D call. This CDR3 has 11 amino acids. Trimming cost V 0 bases and J 7 bases, with 5 bases left between them. Per the germline V gene, CDR1 is SGHDT and CDR2 is YYEEEE. For the CDR3, the DNA is TGTGCCAGCAGCTTGGGCCAGGAGCAGTACTTC. Protein product: CASSLGQEQYF.